This is a list of T cell receptor beta chains from one sample in a study of Graves' ophthalmopathy and Graves' hyperthyroidism. From the multiplex PCR reads, TCRdb called clonotypes with MiXCR, one entry per CDR3 protein. The sample records 660,000 or so distinct CDR3 sequences, about 38% being singletons. The sample taken for sequencing was peripheral blood. These receptors all come from an adult man with Graves' ophthalmopathy. CDR3s include the opening cysteine and the closing phenylalanine or tryptophan. The D gene is left open where the match is weak. Only some rows state a clone size, as once, few, many or a class for expanded clones.

V	D	size	J	DNA	CDR3
TRBV7-2	.	many	TRBJ2-7	TGTGCCAGCAGCTTCCCCTTTCACGAGCAGTACTTC	CASSFPFHEQYF
TRBV10-3	TRBD2	few	TRBJ2-5	TGTGCCACCTCTAGCGGCGGAGAGACCCAGTACTTC	CATSSGGETQYF
TRBV7-6	TRBD1	.	TRBJ2-7	TGTGCCAGCAGCGTAAACCAGGGGGCACCCTACGAGCAGTACTTC	CASSVNQGAPYEQYF
TRBV19	TRBD1	many	TRBJ1-5	TGTGCCAGTACAGGGGGATTTCAGCCCCAGCATTTT	CASTGGFQPQHF
TRBV7-2	.	.	TRBJ1-5	TGTGCCAGCAGCTTCGGGACGGCAGCCTACGAGCATTTT	CASSFGTAAYEHF
TRBV7-8	TRBD1	once	TRBJ1-5	TGTGCCAGCAGCTCGCAGGGGGCCGCGAGCAATCAGCCCCAGCATTTT	CASSSQGAASNQPQHF
TRBV6-1	TRBD2	.	TRBJ2-2	TGTGCCAGCAGTGAAGCGGGGGGACTAGCGGGATTCGGGGAGCTGTTTTTT	CASSEAGGLAGFGELFF
TRBV15	TRBD1	.	TRBJ2-7	TGTGCCACCAGCAGAGCCGGGACAGGGACTCCGTACGAGCAGTACTTC	CATSRAGTGTPYEQYF
TRBV5-1	.	.	TRBJ2-2	TGCGCCAGCAGCAAGACAGAGGTGAACACCGGGGAGCTGTTTTTT	CASSKTEVNTGELFF
TRBV7-3	.	.	TRBJ1-1	TGTGCCAGCAGCTCCACCGACAGGAGAGGGACTGAAGCTTTCTTT	CASSSTDRRGTEAFF
TRBV9	.	.	TRBJ2-5	TGTGCCAGCAGCGTAGCTACAACCTCTCGGACCCAGTACTTC	CASSVATTSRTQYF
TRBV10-3	.	.	TRBJ1-2	TGTGCCAGCAGTTACTCGACCGAACCTGGTCGTGATCTCCACTATGGCTACACCTTC	CASSYSTEPGRDLHYGYTF
TRBV7-2	TRBD1	.	TRBJ1-4	TGTGCCAGCAGCTTACGACAGGGAACTAATGAAGAACTGTTTTTT	CASSLRQGTNEELFF
TRBV5-5	.	.	TRBJ2-7	TGTGCCAGCAGCCAAGAGAGGCAGGGTTCTGTATCCTACGAGCAGTACTTC	CASSQERQGSVSYEQYF
TRBV25-1	TRBD1	.	TRBJ1-6	TGTGCCAGCAGTATATACAGGGGGGAGTCACCCCTCCACTTT	CASSIYRGESPLHF
TRBV20-1	TRBD1	.	TRBJ1-5	TGCAGTGCTCACAGGGGGATTAGCAATCAGCCCCAGCATTTT	CSAHRGISNQPQHF
TRBV19	TRBD1	many	TRBJ2-5	TGTGCCAGTAGACAGGGGGCGGGAGAGACCCAGTACTTC	CASRQGAGETQYF
TRBV2	TRBD2	once	TRBJ2-5	TGCGCCAGCAGCCGAGATGGAGCGGGAGGGCAAGAGACCCAGTACTTC	CASSRDGAGGQETQYF
TRBV25-1	.	many	TRBJ2-7	TGTGCCAGCAGTACAGGCTCCGAGCAGTACTTC	CASSTGSEQYF
TRBV25-1	.	.	TRBJ1-4	TGTGCCAGCAGTGAACGGGGGACAAGAGATGAAAAACTGTTTTTT	CASSERGTRDEKLFF
TRBV20-1	.	.	TRBJ1-1	TGCAGTGCTAGAGATAAGGCCACAGGAGCCATGAACACTGAAGCTTTCTTT	CSARDKATGAMNTEAFF
TRBV2	TRBD2	many	TRBJ2-7	TGTGCCAGCACAGCGGGAGGGCCGAGGGAGCAGTACTTC	CASTAGGPREQYF
TRBV11-2	.	.	TRBJ1-5	TGTGCCAGCAGCTCTGACAGGAGCCGGTATAGCAATCAGCCCCAGCATTTT	CASSSDRSRYSNQPQHF
TRBV10-3	.	.	TRBJ2-7	TGTGCCATCAGTGACCGGACGGAAGCTAACGAGCAGTACTTC	CAISDRTEANEQYF
TRBV9	.	few	TRBJ1-3	TGTGCCAGCAGCGTAGGAGGCCTCTCTGGAAACACCATATATTTT	CASSVGGLSGNTIYF
TRBV7-3	.	.	TRBJ1-1	TGTGCCAGCAGTACAGGTGTGGACACTGAAGCTTTCTTT	CASSTGVDTEAFF
TRBV7-2	.	once	TRBJ2-5	TGTGCCAGCAGCCAAGGGGCGGCCTACGGAGAGACCCAGTACTTC	CASSQGAAYGETQYF
TRBV12-3/TRBV12-4	.	many	TRBJ1-5	TGTGCCAGCAGTTTAACGGTTACCAATCAGCCCCAGCATTTT	CASSLTVTNQPQHF
TRBV6-6	.	many	TRBJ1-5	TGTGCCAGCAGTGAATACGAACACAGCAATCAGCCCCAGCATTTT	CASSEYEHSNQPQHF
TRBV10-3	TRBD1	.	TRBJ1-4	TGTGCCATCAGTGGGATGGGACAGTTTAATGAAAAACTGTTTTTT	CAISGMGQFNEKLFF
TRBV25-1	.	.	TRBJ2-3	TGTGCCAGCAGCATACAGGGGACTCGCAGGGATACGCAGTATTTT	CASSIQGTRRDTQYF
TRBV15	.	.	TRBJ2-2	TGTGCCATCAACAGCGGACCCCTACTGACCGGGGAGCTGTTTTTT	CAINSGPLLTGELFF
TRBV6-1	TRBD1	few	TRBJ1-1	TGTGCCAGCATTCCCGCCGGGACAGGGGTCGCTGAAGCTTTCTTT	CASIPAGTGVAEAFF
TRBV2	.	many	TRBJ1-2	TGTGCCAGCAGTTACACGACGGGCAACTATGGCTACACCTTC	CASSYTTGNYGYTF
TRBV11-3	.	many	TRBJ1-5	TGTGCCAGCAGCTTAGGAGGGGGAATCAATCAGCCCCAGCATTTT	CASSLGGGINQPQHF
TRBV24-1	TRBD1	many	TRBJ2-6	TGTGCCACCAGTGACCGGACAGGCGACTCTGGGGCCAACGTCCTGACTTTC	CATSDRTGDSGANVLTF